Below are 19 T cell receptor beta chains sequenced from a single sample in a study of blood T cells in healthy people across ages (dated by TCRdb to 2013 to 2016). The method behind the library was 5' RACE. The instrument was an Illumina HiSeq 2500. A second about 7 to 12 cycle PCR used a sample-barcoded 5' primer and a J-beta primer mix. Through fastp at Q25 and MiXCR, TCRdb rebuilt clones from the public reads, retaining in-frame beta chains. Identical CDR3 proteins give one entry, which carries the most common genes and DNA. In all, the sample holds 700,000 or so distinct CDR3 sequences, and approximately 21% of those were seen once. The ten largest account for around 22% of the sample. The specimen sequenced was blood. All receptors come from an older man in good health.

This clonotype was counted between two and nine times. CDR3 protein: CASSLFRGAEKLFF. The CDR3 bases are TGTGCCAGCAGCTTGTTCCGGGGGGCTGAAAAACTGTTTTTT. The gene calls are TRBV5-5 and TRBJ1-4; possibly TRBD1 for D (6 bases). Per germline, CDR1 SGHKS and CDR2 YYEKEE (reference sequence). Deletions cut 1 base from V and 7 bases from J, with 11 bases between. This CDR3 contains 14 residues.

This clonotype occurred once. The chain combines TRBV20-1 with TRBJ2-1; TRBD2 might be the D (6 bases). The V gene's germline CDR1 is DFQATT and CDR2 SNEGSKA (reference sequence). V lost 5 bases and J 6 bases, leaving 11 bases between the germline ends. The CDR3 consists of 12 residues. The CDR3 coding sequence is TGCAGTGCTGCCCTTAGCGGCAATGAGCAGTTCTTC. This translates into CSAALSGNEQFF.

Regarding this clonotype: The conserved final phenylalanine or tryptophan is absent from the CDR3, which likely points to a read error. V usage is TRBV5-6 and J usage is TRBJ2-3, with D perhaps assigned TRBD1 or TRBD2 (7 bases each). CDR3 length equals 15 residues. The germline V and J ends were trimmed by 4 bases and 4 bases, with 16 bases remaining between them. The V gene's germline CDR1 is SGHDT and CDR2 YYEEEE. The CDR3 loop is CASSLGQRGADTQYL. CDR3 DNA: TGTGCCAGCAGCCTGGGACAGCGGGGTGCAGATACGCAGTATCTT.

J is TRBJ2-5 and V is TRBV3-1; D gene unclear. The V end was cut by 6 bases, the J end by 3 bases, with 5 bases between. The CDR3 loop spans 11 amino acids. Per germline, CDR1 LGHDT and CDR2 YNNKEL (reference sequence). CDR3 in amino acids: CASREEETQYF. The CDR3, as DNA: TGTGCCAGCAGGGAAGAAGAGACCCAGTACTTC.

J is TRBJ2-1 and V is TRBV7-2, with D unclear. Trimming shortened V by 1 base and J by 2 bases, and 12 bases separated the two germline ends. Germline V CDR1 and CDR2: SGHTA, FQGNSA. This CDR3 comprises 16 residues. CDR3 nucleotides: TGTGCCAGCAGCTTAGGGAGCACCCTCCCCTACAATGAGCAGTTCTTC. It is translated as CASSLGSTLPYNEQFF.

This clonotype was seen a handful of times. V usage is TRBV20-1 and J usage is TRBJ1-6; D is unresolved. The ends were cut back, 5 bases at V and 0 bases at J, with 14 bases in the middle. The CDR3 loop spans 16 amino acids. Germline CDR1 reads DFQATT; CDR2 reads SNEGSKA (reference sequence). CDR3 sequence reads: CSADFPLSSYNSPLHF. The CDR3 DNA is TGCAGTGCTGACTTCCCACTTAGCTCCTATAATTCACCCCTCCACTTT.

The CDR3 region has the DNA TGTGCCAGCAGCCCCCAATTCTGGCGGGAGAGGACAGATACGCAGTATTTT. Translating it yields CASSPQFWRERTDTQYF. The rearrangement joins TRBV14 to TRBJ2-3; TRBD2 agrees at 7 bases. Germline loops: CDR1 SGHDN, CDR2 FVKESK. This CDR3 comprises 17 residues. Trimming cost V 4 bases and J 3 bases; bases outside gene matches: 13.

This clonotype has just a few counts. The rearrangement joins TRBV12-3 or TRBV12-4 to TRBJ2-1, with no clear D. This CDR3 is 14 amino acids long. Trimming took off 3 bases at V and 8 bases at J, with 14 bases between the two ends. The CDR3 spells CASSFPISRDEQFF. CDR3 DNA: TGTGCCAGCAGTTTCCCCATTAGTCGGGATGAGCAGTTCTTC.

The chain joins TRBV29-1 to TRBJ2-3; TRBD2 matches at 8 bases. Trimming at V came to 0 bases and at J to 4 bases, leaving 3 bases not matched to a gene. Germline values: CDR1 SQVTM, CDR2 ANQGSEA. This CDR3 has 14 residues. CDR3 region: CSVEDGRAPDTQYF. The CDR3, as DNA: TGCAGCGTTGAAGACGGGAGGGCCCCAGATACGCAGTATTTT.

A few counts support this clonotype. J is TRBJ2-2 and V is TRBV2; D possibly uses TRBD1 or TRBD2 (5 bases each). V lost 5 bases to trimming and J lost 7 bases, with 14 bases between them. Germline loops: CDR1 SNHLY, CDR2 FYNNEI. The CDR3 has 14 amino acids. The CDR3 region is CASSPRGGGGELFF. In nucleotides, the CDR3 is TGTGCCAGCAGTCCCCGTGGGGGTGGCGGGGAGCTGTTTTTT.

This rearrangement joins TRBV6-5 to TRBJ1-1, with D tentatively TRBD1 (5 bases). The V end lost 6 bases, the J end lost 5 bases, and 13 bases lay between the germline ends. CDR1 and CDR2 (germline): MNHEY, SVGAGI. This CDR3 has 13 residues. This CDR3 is CASRRPGGTEAFF. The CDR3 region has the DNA TGTGCCAGCAGGCGACCGGGGGGGACTGAAGCTTTCTTT.

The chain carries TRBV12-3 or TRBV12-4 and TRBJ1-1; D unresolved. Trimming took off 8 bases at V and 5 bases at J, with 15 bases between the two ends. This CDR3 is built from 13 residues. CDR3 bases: TGTGCCAGCGCTAGAAGGCGGGGTACTGAAGCTTTCTTT. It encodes CASARRRGTEAFF.

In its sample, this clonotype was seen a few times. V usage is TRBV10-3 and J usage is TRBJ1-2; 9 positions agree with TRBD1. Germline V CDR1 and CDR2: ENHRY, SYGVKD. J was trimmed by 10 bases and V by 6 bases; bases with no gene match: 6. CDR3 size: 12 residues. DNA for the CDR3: TGTGCCATCAGCCGGGACAGGGTAAACTACACCTTC. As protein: CAISRDRVNYTF.

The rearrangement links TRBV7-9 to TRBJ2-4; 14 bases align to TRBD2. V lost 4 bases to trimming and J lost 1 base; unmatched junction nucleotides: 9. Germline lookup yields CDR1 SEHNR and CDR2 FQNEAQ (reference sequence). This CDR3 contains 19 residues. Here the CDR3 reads CASSSGLAGGPLAKNIQYF. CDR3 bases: TGTGCCAGCAGCTCCGGACTAGCGGGGGGACCTCTGGCCAAAAACATTCAGTACTTC.

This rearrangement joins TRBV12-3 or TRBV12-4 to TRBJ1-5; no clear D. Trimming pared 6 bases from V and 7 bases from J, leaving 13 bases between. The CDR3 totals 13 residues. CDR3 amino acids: CASRPAEGQPQHF. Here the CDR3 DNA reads TGTGCCAGCAGACCGGCTGAGGGACAGCCCCAGCATTTT.

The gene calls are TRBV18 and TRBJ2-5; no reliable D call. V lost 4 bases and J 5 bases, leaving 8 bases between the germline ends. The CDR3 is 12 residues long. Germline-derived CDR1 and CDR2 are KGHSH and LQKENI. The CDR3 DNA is TGTGCCAGCTCACACACCGCTGAGACCCAGTACTTC. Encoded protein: CASSHTAETQYF. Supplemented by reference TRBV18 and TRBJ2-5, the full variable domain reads NAGVMQNPRHLVRRRGQEARLRCSPMKGHSHVYWYRQLPEEGLKFMVYLQKENIIDESGMPKERFSAEFPKEGPSILRIQQVVRGDSAAYFCASSHTAETQYFGPGTRLLVL.

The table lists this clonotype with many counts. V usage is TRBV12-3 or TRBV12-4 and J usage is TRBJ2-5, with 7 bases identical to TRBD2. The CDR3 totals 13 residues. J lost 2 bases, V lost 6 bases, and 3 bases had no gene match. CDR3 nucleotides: TGTGCCAGCAGCCGGGACTATCAAGAGACCCAGTACTTC. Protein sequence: CASSRDYQETQYF.

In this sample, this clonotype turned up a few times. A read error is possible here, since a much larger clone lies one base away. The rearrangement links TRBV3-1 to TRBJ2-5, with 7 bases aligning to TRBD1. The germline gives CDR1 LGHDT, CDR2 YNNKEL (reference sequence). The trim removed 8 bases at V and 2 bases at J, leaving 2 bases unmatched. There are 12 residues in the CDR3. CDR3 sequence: CASRDRQETQYF. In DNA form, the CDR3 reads TGTGCCAGCCGGGACAGACAAGAGACCCAGTACTTC.

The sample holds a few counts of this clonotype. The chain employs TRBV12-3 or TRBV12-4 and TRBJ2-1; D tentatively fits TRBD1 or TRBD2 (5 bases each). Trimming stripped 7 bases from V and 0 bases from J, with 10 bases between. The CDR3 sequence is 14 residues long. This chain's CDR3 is CASIEGPSYNEQFF. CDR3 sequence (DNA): TGTGCCAGCATCGAGGGACCCTCCTACAATGAGCAGTTCTTC.